This T cell receptor (beta chain) was profiled in a study of cytotoxic CD8 clonotypes in ibrutinib-treated CLL (dated by TCRdb to the early 2020s). The study in broad terms: The cohort was composed of more than ten relapsed/refractory and roughly 14 treatment-naive patients; IGHV unmutated status was identified in around 17 patients. Cryopreserved peripheral blood mononuclear cells were collected at three points: before therapy, at response, and at either sustained remission or disease progression. Responses were partial in 25 or so patients and complete in 2; after median approximately 69 months follow-up, about 14 stayed in remission and roughly twelve progressed. Samples at response were collected after a median of about twelve months of treatment, with a range of about 6 to 40 months. Every sample from remission and from progressive disease was obtained while the patients were still on ibrutinib. An average of about 250,000 productive templates and 94,082 productive rearrangements was obtained per sample. Longitudinal samples were available for about 30% of the roughly 86 trial participants. Findings and caveats that apply to the study as a whole: Public clonotypes were found to be uncommon and were observed to contract or remain stable during treatment; the increase in clonality was shown to reflect expansion of private clonotypes at ibrutinib response. At ibrutinib response clonality went up, during sustained remission it held steady, and at progression it dropped back toward baseline. At baseline, clonality was higher than in age-matched healthy donors and showed a strong correlation with circulating CD8+ T-cell counts. Sampling times were not matched between sustained-remission and progressing patients, and lymph node repertoires were not studied.

The intended sense of this specimen's time point label: 20 to 30 months on ibrutinib. For TCR beta library preparation, about 2 micrograms of genomic DNA was extracted from cryopreserved PBMCs. Longitudinal blood samples from CLL patients receiving ibrutinib monotherapy were subjected to high-throughput TCR beta sequencing. Patients were enrolled in a phase 2 open-label single-center ibrutinib monotherapy trial. Remarks on this clone: Its antigen is currently not known. Per-base quality was not reported, and no clone a single base away is much larger than it.

V loses 3 bases at its end and J loses 2 bases; junction bases beyond the gene matches: 3. The CDR3 contains 14 residues, cysteine and phenylalanine counted. Only the CDR3 DNA is retained, 42 bases long and in frame from the first base. The CDR1 and CDR2 encoded by the germline V gene are ENHRY and SYGVKD. On a MiSeq, deep resolution sequencing aimed for a depth between 1 in 1 million and 1 in 200,000 T cells, with each clonotype covered about 9.2x on average. The immunoSEQ hsTCRB Kit was used to generate the TCR beta libraries. The study's own analysis went as follows. ImmunoSEQ Data Assistant and ImmunoSEQ Analyzer were used for data analysis, and V, D and J genes were assigned according to IMGT definitions. Clonality was computed as one minus normalized Shannon entropy of productive rearrangement frequencies, ranging from 0 to 1. Public clonotype analysis was restricted to overrepresented clonotypes comprising at least 0.05% of each patient's repertoire. Some twelve repertoires from age-matched healthy donors, obtained from immuneACCESS, served as clonality controls. Entries here come from immuneACCESS through TCRdb and include only in-frame sequences with V and J called. Some clones fail to appear in such tables; in the studies checked, an unresolved V gene covers under half of the shortfall, and the cause of the remainder is unknown. The V and J calls and clone size are taken from that table; D and trimming were inferred from the DNA. The sample table lists roughly 110,000 clones, 58% of them with a count of one. The ten largest clones add up to roughly 35% of the sample.

The chain uses TRBV10-3 and TRBJ1-2; 7 bases in the middle match TRBD1. The sequenced sample was PBMCs, obtained after 24 months of ibrutinib treatment. The TCR sequence derives from a human donor with chronic lymphocytic leukemia. In nucleotide form, the sequence is TGTGCCATCAGTGACCCGGGACAGAACTATGGCTACACCTTC. Its translation is CAISDPGQNYGYTF.